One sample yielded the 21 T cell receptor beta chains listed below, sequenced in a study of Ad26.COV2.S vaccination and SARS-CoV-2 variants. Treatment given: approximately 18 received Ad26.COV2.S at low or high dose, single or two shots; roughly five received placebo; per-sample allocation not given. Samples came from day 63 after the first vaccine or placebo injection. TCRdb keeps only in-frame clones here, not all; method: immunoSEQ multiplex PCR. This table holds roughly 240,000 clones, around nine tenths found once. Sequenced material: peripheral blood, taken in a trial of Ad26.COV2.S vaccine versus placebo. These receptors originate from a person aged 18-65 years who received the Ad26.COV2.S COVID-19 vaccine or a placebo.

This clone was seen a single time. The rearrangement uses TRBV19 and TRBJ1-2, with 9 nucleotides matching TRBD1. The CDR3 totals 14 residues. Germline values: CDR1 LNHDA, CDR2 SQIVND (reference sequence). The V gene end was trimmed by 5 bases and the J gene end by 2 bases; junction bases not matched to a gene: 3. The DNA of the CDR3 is TGTGCCAGTAGTGGGACAGGGATAAACTATGGCTACACCTTC. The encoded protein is CASSGTGINYGYTF.

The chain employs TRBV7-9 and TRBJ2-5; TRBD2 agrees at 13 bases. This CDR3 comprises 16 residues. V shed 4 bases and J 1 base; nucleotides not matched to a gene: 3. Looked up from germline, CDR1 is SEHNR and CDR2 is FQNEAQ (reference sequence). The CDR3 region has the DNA TGTGCCAGCAGCTCCGGACTAGCGGGGGTCCAAGAGACCCAGTACTTC. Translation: CASSSGLAGVQETQYF.

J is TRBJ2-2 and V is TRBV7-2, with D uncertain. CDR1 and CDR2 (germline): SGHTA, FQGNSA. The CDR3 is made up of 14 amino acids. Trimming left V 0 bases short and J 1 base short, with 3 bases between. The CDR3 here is CASSLAGNTGELFF. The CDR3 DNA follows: TGTGCCAGCAGCTTAGCGGGGAACACCGGGGAGCTGTTTTTT.

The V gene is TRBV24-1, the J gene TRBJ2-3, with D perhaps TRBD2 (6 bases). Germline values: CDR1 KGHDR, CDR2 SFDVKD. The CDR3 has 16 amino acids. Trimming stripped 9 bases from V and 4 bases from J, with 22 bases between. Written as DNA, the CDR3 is TGTGCCACCGCGCGACCGCAGCAGGGAGGCGCAGATACGCAGTATTTT. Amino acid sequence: CATARPQQGGADTQYF.

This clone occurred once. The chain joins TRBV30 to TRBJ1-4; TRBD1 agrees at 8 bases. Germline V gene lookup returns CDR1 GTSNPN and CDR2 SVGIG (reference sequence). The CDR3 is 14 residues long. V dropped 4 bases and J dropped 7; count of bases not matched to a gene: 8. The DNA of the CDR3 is TGTGCCTGGAACGTCCAGGGGGCGACTGAAAAACTGTTTTTT. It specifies CAWNVQGATEKLFF. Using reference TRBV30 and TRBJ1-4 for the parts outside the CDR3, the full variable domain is SQTIHQWPATLVQPVGSPLSLECTVEGTSNPNLYWYRQAAGRGLQLLFYSVGIGQISSEVPQNLSASRPQDRQFILSSKKLLLSDSGFYLCAWNVQGATEKLFFGSGTQLSVL.

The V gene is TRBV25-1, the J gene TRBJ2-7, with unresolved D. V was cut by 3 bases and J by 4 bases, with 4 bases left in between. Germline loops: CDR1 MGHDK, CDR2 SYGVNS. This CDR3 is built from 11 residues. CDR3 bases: TGTGCCAGCAGTGAGAAGTACGAGCAGTACTTC. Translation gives CASSEKYEQYF.

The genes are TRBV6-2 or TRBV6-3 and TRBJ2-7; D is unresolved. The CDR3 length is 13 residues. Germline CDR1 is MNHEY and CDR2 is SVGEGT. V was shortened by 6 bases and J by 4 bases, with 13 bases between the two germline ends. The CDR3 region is CASSPVLAYEQYF. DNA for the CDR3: TGTGCCAGCAGCCCCGTCCTCGCATACGAGCAGTACTTC.

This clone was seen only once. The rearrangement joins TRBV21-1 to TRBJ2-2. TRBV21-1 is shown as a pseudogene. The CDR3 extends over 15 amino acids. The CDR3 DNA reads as TGTGCCAGCAGCCCCCGGACGGGGAACACCGGGGAGCTGTTTTTT. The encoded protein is CASSPRTGNTGELFF.

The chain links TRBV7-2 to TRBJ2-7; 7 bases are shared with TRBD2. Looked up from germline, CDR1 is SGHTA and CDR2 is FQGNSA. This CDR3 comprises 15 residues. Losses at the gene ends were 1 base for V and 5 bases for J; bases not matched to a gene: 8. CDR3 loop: CASSLGLSGMHEQYF. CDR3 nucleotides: TGTGCCAGCAGCTTAGGCTTGAGCGGGATGCACGAGCAGTACTTC.

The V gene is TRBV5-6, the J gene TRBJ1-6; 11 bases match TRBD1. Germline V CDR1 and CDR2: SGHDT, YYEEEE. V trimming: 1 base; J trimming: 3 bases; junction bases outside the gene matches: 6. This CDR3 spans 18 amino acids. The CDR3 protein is CASSLWTGGNVYNSPLHF. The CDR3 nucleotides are TGTGCCAGCAGCTTGTGGACAGGGGGCAATGTCTATAATTCACCCCTCCACTTT.

Written as DNA, the CDR3 is TGTGCCAGCAGTTCCGGGACAGGGGGTTATAATACGCAGTATTTT. As protein: CASSSGTGGYNTQYF. The V and J genes are TRBV6-5 and TRBJ2-3; TRBD1 matches 11 bases. The V gene's germline CDR1 is MNHEY and CDR2 SVGAGI. V shed 4 bases and J 7 bases; nucleotides not matched to a gene: 7. The CDR3 has 15 residues.

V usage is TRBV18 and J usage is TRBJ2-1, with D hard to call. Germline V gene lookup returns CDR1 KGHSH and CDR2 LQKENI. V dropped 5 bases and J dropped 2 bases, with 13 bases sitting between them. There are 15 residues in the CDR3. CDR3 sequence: CASSDQVSPYNEQFF. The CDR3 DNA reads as TGTGCCAGCTCAGACCAGGTCAGTCCCTACAATGAGCAGTTCTTC. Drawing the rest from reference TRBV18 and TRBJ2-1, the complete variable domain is NAGVMQNPRHLVRRRGQEARLRCSPMKGHSHVYWYRQLPEEGLKFMVYLQKENIIDESGMPKERFSAEFPKEGPSILRIQQVVRGDSAAYFCASSDQVSPYNEQFFGPGTRLTVL.

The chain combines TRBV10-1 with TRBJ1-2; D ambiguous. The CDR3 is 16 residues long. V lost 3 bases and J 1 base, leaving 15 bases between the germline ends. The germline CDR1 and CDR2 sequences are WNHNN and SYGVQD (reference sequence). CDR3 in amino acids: CASSDPPSAVNYGYTF. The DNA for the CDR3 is TGCGCCAGCAGTGACCCACCTTCCGCAGTTAACTATGGCTACACCTTC.

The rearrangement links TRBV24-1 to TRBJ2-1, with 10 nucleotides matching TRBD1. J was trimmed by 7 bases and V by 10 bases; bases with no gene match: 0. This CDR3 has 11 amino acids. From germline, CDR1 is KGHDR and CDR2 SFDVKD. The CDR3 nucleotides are TGTGCCACGGACAGGGGGAATGAGCAGTTCTTC. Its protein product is CATDRGNEQFF.

The CDR3, as DNA: TGCGCCAGCAGCTCCGGCTCCGGGGGGGCTTTGGGAGATACGCAGTATTTT. This codes for CASSSGSGGALGDTQYF. V usage is TRBV5-1 and J usage is TRBJ2-3, with 8 bases that match TRBD2. The junction had 14 bases not matched to a gene; V was cut back by 3 bases and J by 5 bases. Germline V gene lookup returns CDR1 SGHRS and CDR2 YFSETQ. The CDR3 sequence is 17 residues long.

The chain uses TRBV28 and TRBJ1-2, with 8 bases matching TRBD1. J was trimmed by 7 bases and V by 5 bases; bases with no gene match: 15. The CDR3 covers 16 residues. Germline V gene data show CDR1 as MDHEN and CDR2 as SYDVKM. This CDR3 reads CASSPRTGTRAGGYTF. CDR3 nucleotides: TGTGCCAGCAGTCCTCGGACAGGGACGAGGGCTGGTGGCTACACCTTC.

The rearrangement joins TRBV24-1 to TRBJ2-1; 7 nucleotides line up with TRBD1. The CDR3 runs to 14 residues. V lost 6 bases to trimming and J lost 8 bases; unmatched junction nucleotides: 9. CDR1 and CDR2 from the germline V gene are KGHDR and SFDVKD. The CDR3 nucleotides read TGTGCCACCAGTATGGCAGGGGGACGCGATGAGCAGTTCTTC. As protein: CATSMAGGRDEQFF.

Here the CDR3 DNA reads TGTGCCACCAGTGGCGGGACAGGGCCCTACGAGCAGTACTTC. Protein: CATSGGTGPYEQYF. The chain carries TRBV24-1 and TRBJ2-7, with 9 bases that match TRBD1. The CDR3 is 14 residues long. In germline, CDR1 is KGHDR, CDR2 SFDVKD. V lost 5 bases to trimming and J lost 2 bases; unmatched junction nucleotides: 3.

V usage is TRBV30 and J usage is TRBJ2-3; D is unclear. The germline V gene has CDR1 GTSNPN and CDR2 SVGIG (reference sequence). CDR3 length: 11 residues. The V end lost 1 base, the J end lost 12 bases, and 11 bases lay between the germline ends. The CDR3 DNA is TGTGCCTGGAGTGGCGGCTCTCGACAGTATTTT. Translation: CAWSGGSRQYF.

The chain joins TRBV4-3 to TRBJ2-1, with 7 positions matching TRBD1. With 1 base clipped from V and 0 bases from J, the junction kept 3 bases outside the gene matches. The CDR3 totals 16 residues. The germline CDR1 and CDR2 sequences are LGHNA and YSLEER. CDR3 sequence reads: CASSQAQGSSYNEQFF. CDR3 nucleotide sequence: TGCGCCAGCAGCCAAGCACAGGGGAGCTCCTACAATGAGCAGTTCTTC.

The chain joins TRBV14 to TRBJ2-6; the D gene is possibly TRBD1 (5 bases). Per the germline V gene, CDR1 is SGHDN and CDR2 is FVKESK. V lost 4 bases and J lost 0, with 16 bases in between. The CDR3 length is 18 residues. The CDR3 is CASSLLWGLGSGANVLTF. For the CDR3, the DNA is TGTGCCAGCAGCCTGCTGTGGGGCCTTGGCTCTGGGGCCAACGTCCTGACTTTC.